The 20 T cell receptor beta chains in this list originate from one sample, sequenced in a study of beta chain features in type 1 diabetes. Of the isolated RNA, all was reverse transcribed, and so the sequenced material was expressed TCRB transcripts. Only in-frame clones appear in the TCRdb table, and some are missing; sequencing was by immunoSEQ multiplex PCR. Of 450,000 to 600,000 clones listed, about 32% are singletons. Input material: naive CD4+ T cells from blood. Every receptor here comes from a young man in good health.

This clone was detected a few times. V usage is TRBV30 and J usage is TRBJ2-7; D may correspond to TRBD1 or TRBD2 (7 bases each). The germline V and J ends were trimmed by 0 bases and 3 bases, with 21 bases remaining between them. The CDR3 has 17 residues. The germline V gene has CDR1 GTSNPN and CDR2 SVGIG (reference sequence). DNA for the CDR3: TGTGCCTGGAGTGTGGGACAGCCGGGACTACCCATCTACGAGCAGTACTTC. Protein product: CAWSVGQPGLPIYEQYF.

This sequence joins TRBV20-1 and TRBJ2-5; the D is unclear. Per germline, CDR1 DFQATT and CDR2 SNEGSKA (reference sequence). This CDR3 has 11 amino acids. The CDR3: CSSPERETQYF. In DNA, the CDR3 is TGCAGCTCCCCGGAGCGAGAGACCCAGTACTTC.

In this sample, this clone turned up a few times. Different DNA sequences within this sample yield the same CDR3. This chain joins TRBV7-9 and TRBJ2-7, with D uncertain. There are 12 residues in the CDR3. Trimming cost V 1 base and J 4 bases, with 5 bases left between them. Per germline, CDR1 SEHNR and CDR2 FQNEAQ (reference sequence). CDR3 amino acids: CASSLEAYEQYF. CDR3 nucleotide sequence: TGTGCCAGCAGCTTAGAAGCTTACGAGCAGTACTTC. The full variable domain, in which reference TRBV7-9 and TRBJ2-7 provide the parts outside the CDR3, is DTGVSQNPRHKITKRGQNVTFRCDPISEHNRLYWYRQTLGQGPEFLTYFQNEAQLEKSRLLSDRFSAERPKGSFSTLEIQRTEQGDSAMYLCASSLEAYEQYFGPGTRLTVT.

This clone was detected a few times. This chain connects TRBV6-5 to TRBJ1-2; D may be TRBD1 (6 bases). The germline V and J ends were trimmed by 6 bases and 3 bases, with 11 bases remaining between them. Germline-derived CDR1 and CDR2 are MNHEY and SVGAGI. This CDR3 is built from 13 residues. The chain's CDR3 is CASRPGHYYGYTF. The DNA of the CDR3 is TGTGCCAGCAGGCCGGGACACTACTATGGCTACACCTTC.

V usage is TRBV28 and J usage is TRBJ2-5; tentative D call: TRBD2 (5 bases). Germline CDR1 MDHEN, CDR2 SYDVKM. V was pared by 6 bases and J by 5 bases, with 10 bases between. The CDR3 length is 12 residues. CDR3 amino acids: CASSGRRETQYF. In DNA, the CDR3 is TGTGCCAGCAGCGGCAGGAGGGAGACCCAGTACTTC.

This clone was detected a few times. The CDR3 sequence is CAWNLGQGGSEQYF. The CDR3 bases are TGTGCCTGGAATTTAGGGCAGGGAGGGTCCGAGCAGTACTTC. V gene TRBV30 combines with J gene TRBJ2-7, with TRBD2 identical over 7 bases. Germline V gives CDR1 GTSNPN, CDR2 SVGIG (reference sequence). The CDR3 loop spans 14 amino acids. V was pared by 4 bases and J by 6 bases, with 12 bases of the junction left unmatched.

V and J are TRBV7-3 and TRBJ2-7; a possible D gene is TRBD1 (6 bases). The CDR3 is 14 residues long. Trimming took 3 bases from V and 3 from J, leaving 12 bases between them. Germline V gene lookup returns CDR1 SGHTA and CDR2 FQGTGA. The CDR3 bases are TGTGCCAGCAGCTTTGGCAGGGGAAGCTACGAGCAGTACTTC. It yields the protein CASSFGRGSYEQYF.

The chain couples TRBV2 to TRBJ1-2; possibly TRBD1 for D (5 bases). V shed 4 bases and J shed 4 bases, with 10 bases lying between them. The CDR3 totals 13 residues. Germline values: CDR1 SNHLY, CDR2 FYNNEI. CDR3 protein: CASSGRASYGYTF. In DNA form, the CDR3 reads TGTGCCAGCAGTGGCAGGGCTAGCTATGGCTACACCTTC.

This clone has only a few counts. The CDR3 DNA reads TGCAGCGTTGAAGATTGGGGGTACGAGCAGTACTTC. Its translation is CSVEDWGYEQYF. This rearrangement joins TRBV29-1 to TRBJ2-7, with D perhaps TRBD1 or TRBD2 (5 bases each). The germline gives CDR1 SQVTM, CDR2 ANQGSEA. This CDR3 has 12 amino acids. V was clipped by 0 bases and J by 4 bases, with 7 bases between them.

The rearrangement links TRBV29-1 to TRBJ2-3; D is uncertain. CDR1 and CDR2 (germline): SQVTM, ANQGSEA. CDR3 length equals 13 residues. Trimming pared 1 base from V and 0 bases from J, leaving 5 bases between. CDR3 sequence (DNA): TGCAGCGTTGAAGTACAAAGCACAGATACGCAGTATTTT. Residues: CSVEVQSTDTQYF.

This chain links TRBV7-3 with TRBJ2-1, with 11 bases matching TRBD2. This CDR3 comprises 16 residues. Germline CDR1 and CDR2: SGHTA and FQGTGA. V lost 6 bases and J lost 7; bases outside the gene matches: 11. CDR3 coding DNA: TGTGCCAGCAGGCCCAGTAGCGGGAGGGCCGAGAATGAGCAGTTCTTC. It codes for CASRPSSGRAENEQFF.

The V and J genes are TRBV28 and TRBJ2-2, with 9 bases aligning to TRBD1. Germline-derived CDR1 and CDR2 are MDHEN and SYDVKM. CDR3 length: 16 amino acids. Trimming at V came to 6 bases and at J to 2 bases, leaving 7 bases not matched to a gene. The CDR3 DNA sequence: TGTGCCAGCAGGCGACCGGGACAGGGTAACACCGGGGAGCTGTTTTTT. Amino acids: CASRRPGQGNTGELFF.

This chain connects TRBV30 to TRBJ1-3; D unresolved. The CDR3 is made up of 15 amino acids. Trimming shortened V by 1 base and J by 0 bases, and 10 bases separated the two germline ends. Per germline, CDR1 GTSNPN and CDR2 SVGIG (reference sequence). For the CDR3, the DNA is TGTGCCTGGAGTGGTCCTGGAGTCTCTGGAAACACCATATATTTT. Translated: CAWSGPGVSGNTIYF.

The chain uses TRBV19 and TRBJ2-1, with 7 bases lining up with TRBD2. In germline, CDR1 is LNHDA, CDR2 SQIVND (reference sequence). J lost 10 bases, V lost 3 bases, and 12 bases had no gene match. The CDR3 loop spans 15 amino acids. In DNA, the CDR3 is TGTGCCAGTAGTATCCGTGGGAGGGAGGGCCGAGAGCAGTTCTTC. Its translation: CASSIRGREGREQFF.

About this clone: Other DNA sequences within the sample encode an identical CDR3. The CDR3 nucleotides read TGCGCCAGCAGGGAAGCGGGAGATTACAATGAGCAGTTCTTC. As protein: CASREAGDYNEQFF. This chain connects TRBV5-1 to TRBJ2-1; 8 nucleotides align to TRBD2. The ends lost 5 bases at V and 4 bases at J; junction bases unmatched: 5. The CDR3 extends over 14 amino acids. Germline-derived CDR1 and CDR2 are SGHRS and YFSETQ.

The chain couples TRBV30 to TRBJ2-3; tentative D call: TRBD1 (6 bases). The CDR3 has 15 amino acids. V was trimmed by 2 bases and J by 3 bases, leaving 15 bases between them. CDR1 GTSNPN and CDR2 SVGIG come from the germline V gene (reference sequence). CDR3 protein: CAWSRHRDSTDTQYF. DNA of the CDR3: TGTGCCTGGAGTCGCCACAGGGATAGTACAGATACGCAGTATTTT.

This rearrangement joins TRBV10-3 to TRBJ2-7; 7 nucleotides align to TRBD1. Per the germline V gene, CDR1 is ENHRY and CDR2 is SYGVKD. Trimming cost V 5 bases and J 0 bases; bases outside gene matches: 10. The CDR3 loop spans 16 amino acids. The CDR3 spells CAISRPRTGASYEQYF. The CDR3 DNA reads TGTGCCATCAGTCGCCCGAGGACAGGTGCCTCCTACGAGCAGTACTTC.

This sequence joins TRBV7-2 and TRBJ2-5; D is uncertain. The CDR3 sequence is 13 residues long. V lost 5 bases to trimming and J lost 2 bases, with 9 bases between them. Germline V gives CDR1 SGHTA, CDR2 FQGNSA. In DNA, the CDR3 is TGTGCCAGCAGCCAATCGACACAAGAGACCCAGTACTTC. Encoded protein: CASSQSTQETQYF.

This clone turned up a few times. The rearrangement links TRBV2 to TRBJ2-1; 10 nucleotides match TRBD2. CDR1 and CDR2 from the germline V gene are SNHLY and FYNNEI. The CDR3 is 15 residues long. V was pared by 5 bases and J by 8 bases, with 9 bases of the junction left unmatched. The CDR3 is CASSRTSGGDHEQFF. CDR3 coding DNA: TGTGCCAGCAGTAGGACTAGCGGAGGCGACCATGAGCAGTTCTTC.

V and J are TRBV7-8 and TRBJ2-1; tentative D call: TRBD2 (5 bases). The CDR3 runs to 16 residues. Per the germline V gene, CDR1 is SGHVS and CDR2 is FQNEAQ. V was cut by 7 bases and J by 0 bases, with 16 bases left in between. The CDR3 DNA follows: TGTGCCAGCAAACATACGCCGAGCGGCTCCTACAATGAGCAGTTCTTC. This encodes CASKHTPSGSYNEQFF.